Each of the 20 T cell receptor beta chains below was sequenced from the same sample in a study of blood T cell repertoires in COVID-19. The data were produced by immunoSEQ multiplex PCR, yet TCRdb's version contains in-frame clones alone and is incomplete. The sample has 210,000 or so clones; 78% are singletons. Sample: peripheral blood. These receptors were collected from a woman aged 80 or older with active or convalescent COVID-19.

This clone appeared a few times. The chain uses TRBV24-1 and TRBJ1-2; 7 nucleotides line up with TRBD1. This CDR3 comprises 15 residues. Per the germline V gene, CDR1 is KGHDR and CDR2 is SFDVKD. V shed 3 bases, J shed 6 bases, and the junction held 9 bases outside the gene matches. This CDR3 reads CATSDIPTGKDGYTF. Written as DNA, the CDR3 is TGTGCCACCAGTGATATTCCGACAGGGAAGGATGGCTACACCTTC.

This rearrangement joins TRBV2 to TRBJ2-1, with 11 nucleotides matching TRBD2. J gave up 3 bases and V 5 bases, and 3 bases lay outside the gene matches. This CDR3 contains 15 residues. Germline CDR1 and CDR2: SNHLY and FYNNEI. The CDR3 DNA reads TGTGCCAGCAGTCGACTAGCGGGGATCTACAATGAGCAGTTCTTC. This codes for CASSRLAGIYNEQFF.

This chain connects TRBV19 to TRBJ2-1; 10 bases map to TRBD1. Per the germline V gene, CDR1 is LNHDA and CDR2 is SQIVND (reference sequence). V lost 3 bases, J lost 7 bases, and 9 bases stayed unmatched. The CDR3 sequence is 16 residues long. The CDR3 region has the DNA TGTGCCAGTAGTATGTTGGGACAGGGGTGGAGGAATGAGCAGTTCTTC. As protein: CASSMLGQGWRNEQFF.

The gene calls are TRBV12-3 or TRBV12-4 and TRBJ1-1; tentatively, D is TRBD1 (5 bases). V shed 3 bases and J shed 8 bases, with 10 bases lying between them. CDR3 length: 12 residues. The CDR3 coding sequence is TGTGCCAGCAGTTTTATGGGGGGGGAAGCTTTCTTT. Encoded protein: CASSFMGGEAFF.

This clone showed up just once. The rearrangement joins TRBV6-6 to TRBJ2-1; 14 nucleotides match TRBD2. Germline lookup yields CDR1 MNHNY and CDR2 SVGAGI (reference sequence). The CDR3 totals 15 residues. Trimming cost V 5 bases and J 10 bases; bases outside gene matches: 7. For the CDR3, the DNA is TGTGCCAGCAGTGCTGGACTAGCGGGGGGTGGAGAGCAGTTCTTC. This codes for CASSAGLAGGGEQFF.

This rearrangement joins TRBV28 to TRBJ2-1, with TRBD1 identical over 8 bases. J gave up 4 bases and V 3 bases, and 8 bases lay outside the gene matches. CDR1 is MDHEN and CDR2 is SYDVKM in the germline V gene. There are 16 residues in the CDR3. CDR3 region: CASSFVTGGMYNEQFF. For the CDR3, the DNA is TGTGCCAGCAGTTTTGTTACAGGGGGGATGTACAATGAGCAGTTCTTC.

In nucleotides, the CDR3 is TGTGCCACCGCCTCATTCGGCGGTGGAAACACCATATATTTT. Translated, it gives CATASFGGGNTIYF. The rearrangement joins TRBV10-3 to TRBJ1-3, with D hard to call. CDR1 is ENHRY and CDR2 is SYGVKD in the germline V gene. V dropped 10 bases and J dropped 3 bases, with 16 bases sitting between them. The CDR3 totals 14 residues.

This chain joins TRBV27 and TRBJ2-4, with a tentative D call TRBD2 (7 bases). Germline V gene lookup returns CDR1 MNHEY and CDR2 SMNVEV (reference sequence). V lost 10 bases and J 5 bases, leaving 15 bases between the germline ends. The CDR3 has 13 residues. The CDR3 sequence is CATRPGGQNIQYF. CDR3 nucleotide sequence: TGTGCCACCCGTCCCGGGGGGCAAAACATTCAGTACTTC.

V is TRBV19 and J is TRBJ2-5, with D perhaps TRBD1 (5 bases). This CDR3 is built from 15 residues. Germline values: CDR1 LNHDA, CDR2 SQIVND (reference sequence). V lost 3 bases to trimming and J lost 5 bases, with 16 bases between them. This chain's CDR3 is CASSISNTGSETQYF. As DNA, the CDR3 is TGTGCCAGTAGTATTAGTAATACAGGATCGGAGACCCAGTACTTC.

This sequence joins TRBV4-3 and TRBJ1-3; 8 bases agree with TRBD1. Germline lookup yields CDR1 LGHNA and CDR2 YSLEER. The CDR3 contains 14 residues. V was clipped by 3 bases and J by 6 bases; unmatched bases: 4. The CDR3 DNA reads as TGCGCCAGCAGCCAGCGACAGGGGCCAAACACCATATATTTT. This translates into CASSQRQGPNTIYF.

V is TRBV7-6 and J is TRBJ1-6; D not resolved. Trimming took off 0 bases at V and 10 bases at J, with 13 bases between the two ends. Germline V gene data show CDR1 as SGHVS and CDR2 as FNYEAQ. The CDR3 is 15 residues long. The CDR3 region is CASSLAEGAGSPLHF. CDR3 coding DNA: TGTGCCAGCAGCTTAGCTGAGGGAGCCGGGTCACCCCTCCACTTT.

The chain joins TRBV20-1 to TRBJ1-6, with a tentative D call TRBD1 (6 bases). Looked up from germline, CDR1 is DFQATT and CDR2 is SNEGSKA (reference sequence). The CDR3 runs 16 residues. V was clipped by 3 bases and J by 2 bases, with 14 bases between them. CDR3 protein: CSASEQGRTYNSPLHF. CDR3 coding DNA: TGCAGTGCTAGTGAACAGGGTAGGACCTATAATTCACCCCTCCACTTT.

This clone turned up a few times. The rearrangement uses TRBV28 and TRBJ1-2, with D maybe TRBD1 (5 bases). The CDR3 spans 18 residues. V was cut by 7 bases and J by 7 bases, with 31 bases left in between. CDR1 is MDHEN, CDR2 SYDVKM, per germline. CDR3 amino acids: CASKEAGDGGVQAPGYTF. The CDR3 DNA reads TGTGCCAGCAAGGAAGCGGGGGATGGGGGTGTGCAGGCTCCTGGCTACACCTTC.

The rearrangement uses TRBV7-3 and TRBJ2-3, with D maybe TRBD2 (6 bases). CDR3 size: 14 residues. Trimming took 5 bases from V and 0 from J, leaving 9 bases between them. Germline values: CDR1 SGHTA, CDR2 FQGTGA. CDR3 sequence (DNA): TGTGCCAGCAGCAAGGGGACTAGCACAGATACGCAGTATTTT. This sequence encodes CASSKGTSTDTQYF.

Remarks on this clone: At one of its ends the junction is not consistent with the germline gene, which may arise from a read error. The chain has TRBV3-1 (or the pseudogene TRBV3-2) and TRBJ2-5; D gene uncertain. This CDR3 spans 12 amino acids. Germline V CDR1 and CDR2: LGHDT, YNNKEL (reference sequence). The CDR3 loop reads CASSSGPEIQYF. The CDR3 region has the DNA TGTGCCAGCAGCTCCGGCCCGGAGATCCAGTACTTC.

The chain links TRBV5-1 to TRBJ2-3; 12 nucleotides agree with TRBD2. The CDR3 has 15 amino acids. Losses at the gene ends were 1 base for V and 10 bases for J; bases not matched to a gene: 7. The V gene's germline CDR1 is SGHRS and CDR2 YFSETQ. The CDR3 sequence: CASSLLTSGGQAQYF. CDR3 DNA sequence: TGCGCCAGCAGCTTGTTGACTAGCGGGGGCCAAGCGCAGTATTTT.

The genes are TRBV24-1 and TRBJ2-2; a weak D match, TRBD2 (5 bases). The V gene lost 3 bases and the J gene lost 5 bases, with 15 bases spanning the gap. This CDR3 has 16 residues. Per germline, CDR1 KGHDR and CDR2 SFDVKD. CDR3 sequence: CATSDTTQPGTGELFF. The CDR3 DNA reads as TGTGCCACCAGTGATACGACTCAGCCGGGGACCGGGGAGCTGTTTTTT.

The chain links TRBV6-6 to TRBJ2-3, with D uncertain. The V gene lost 8 bases and the J gene lost 5 bases, with 11 bases spanning the gap. The CDR3 sequence is 12 residues long. Germline values: CDR1 MNHNY, CDR2 SVGAGI (reference sequence). The CDR3 nucleotides are TGTGCCAGCGGTATAACAGTAGATACGCAGTATTTT. Residues: CASGITVDTQYF.

A single count supports this clone. V and J are TRBV6-5 and TRBJ2-7, with 12 bases fitting TRBD2. After removal of 6 bases from V and 2 bases from J, the junction contained 5 bases not matched to a gene. The CDR3 runs to 15 residues. Looked up from germline, CDR1 is MNHEY and CDR2 is SVGAGI. The CDR3 loop reads CASSRTSGDPYEQYF. The CDR3 DNA sequence: TGTGCCAGCAGCCGGACTAGCGGGGACCCCTACGAGCAGTACTTC.

The CDR3 DNA sequence: TGTGCCAGCAGGGAGGGGACAGGGGGCTCTGAAGCTTTCTTT. This sequence encodes CASREGTGGSEAFF. The chain joins TRBV2 to TRBJ1-1; 12 bases are a match to TRBD1. Germline V CDR1 and CDR2: SNHLY, FYNNEI. The length of the CDR3 is 14 residues. J was trimmed by 6 bases and V by 6 bases; bases with no gene match: 5.